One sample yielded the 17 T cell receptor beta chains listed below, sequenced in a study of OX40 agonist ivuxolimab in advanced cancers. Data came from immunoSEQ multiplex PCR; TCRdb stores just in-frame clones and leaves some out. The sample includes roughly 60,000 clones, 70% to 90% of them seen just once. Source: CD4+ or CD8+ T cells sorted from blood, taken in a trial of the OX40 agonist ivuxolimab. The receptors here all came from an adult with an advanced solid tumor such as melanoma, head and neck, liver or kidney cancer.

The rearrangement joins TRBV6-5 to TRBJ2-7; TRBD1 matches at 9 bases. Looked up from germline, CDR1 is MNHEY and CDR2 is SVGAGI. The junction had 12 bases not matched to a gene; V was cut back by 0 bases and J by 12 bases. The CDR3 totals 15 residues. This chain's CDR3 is CASSYSGQGYPEAYF. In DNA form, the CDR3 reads TGTGCCAGCAGTTACTCGGGACAGGGTTATCCTGAGGCGTACTTC.

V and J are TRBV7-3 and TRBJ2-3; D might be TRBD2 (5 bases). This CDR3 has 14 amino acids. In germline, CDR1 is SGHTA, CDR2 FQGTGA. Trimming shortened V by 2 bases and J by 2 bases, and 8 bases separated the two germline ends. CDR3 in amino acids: CASSLVGATDTQYF. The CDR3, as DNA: TGTGCCAGCAGCTTAGTGGGAGCCACAGATACGCAGTATTTT.

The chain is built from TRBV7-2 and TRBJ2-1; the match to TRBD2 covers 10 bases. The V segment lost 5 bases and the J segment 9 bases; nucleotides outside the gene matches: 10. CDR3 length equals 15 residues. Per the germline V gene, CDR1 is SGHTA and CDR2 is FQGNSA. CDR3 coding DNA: TGTGCCAGCAGCGCCCCTAGCGGGAGTGTATTTGAGCAGTTCTTC. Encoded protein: CASSAPSGSVFEQFF.

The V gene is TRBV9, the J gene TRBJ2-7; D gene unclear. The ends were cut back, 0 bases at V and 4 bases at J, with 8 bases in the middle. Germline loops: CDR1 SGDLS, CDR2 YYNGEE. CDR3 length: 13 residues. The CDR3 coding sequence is TGTGCCAGCAGCGTAGCTACCGGATACGAGCAGTACTTC. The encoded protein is CASSVATGYEQYF.

CDR3 sequence: CASSLGAGPSEQYF. Here the CDR3 DNA reads TGTGCCAGCAGCTTAGGTGCAGGTCCAAGCGAGCAGTACTTC. V usage is TRBV7-2 and J usage is TRBJ2-7; D remains ambiguous. Germline V gene sequence: CDR1 SGHTA, CDR2 FQGNSA. The CDR3 is made up of 14 amino acids. Trimming took off 1 base at V and 6 bases at J, with 13 bases between the two ends. Looking up the rest from reference TRBV7-2 and TRBJ2-7 gives the full variable domain: GAGVSQSPSNKVTEKGKDVELRCDPISGHTALYWYRQSLGQGLEFLIYFQGNSAPDKSGLPSDRFSAERTGGSVSTLTIQRTQQEDSAVYLCASSLGAGPSEQYFGPGTRLTVT.

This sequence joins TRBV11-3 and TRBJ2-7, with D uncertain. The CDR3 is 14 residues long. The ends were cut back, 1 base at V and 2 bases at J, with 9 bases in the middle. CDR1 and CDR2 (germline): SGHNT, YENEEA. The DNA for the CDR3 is TGTGCCAGCAGCTTAGGGGTTCCCCCCTACGAGCAGTACTTC. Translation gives CASSLGVPPYEQYF.

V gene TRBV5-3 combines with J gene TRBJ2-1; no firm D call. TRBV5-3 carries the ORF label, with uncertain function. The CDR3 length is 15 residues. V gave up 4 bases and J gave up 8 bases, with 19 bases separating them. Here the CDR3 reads CARSAVAQSSHEQFF. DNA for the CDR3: TGTGCCAGAAGCGCGGTGGCACAGTCCTCCCATGAGCAGTTCTTC.

The CDR3 reads CASSLRPSGRGNEQYF. In nucleotides, the CDR3 is TGTGCCAGCAGCTTACGCCCTAGCGGGAGGGGGAACGAGCAGTACTTC. The rearrangement links TRBV7-9 to TRBJ2-7; 12 bases are a match to TRBD2. CDR3 length: 16 residues. Trimming cost V 2 bases and J 5 bases; bases outside gene matches: 7. Germline V gives CDR1 SEHNR, CDR2 FQNEAQ (reference sequence).

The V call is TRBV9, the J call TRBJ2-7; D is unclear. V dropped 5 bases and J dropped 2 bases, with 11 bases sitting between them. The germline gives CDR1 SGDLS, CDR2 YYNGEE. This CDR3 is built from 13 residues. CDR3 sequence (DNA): TGTGCCAGCAGTGAGGACGGAACCTACGAGCAGTACTTC. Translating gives CASSEDGTYEQYF.

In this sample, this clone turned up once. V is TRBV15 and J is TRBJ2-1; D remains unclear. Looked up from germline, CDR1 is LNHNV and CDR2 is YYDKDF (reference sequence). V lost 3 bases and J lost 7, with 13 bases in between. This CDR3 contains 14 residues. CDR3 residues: CATSRGLFENEQFF. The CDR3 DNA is TGTGCCACCAGCAGGGGTCTATTTGAAAATGAGCAGTTCTTC.

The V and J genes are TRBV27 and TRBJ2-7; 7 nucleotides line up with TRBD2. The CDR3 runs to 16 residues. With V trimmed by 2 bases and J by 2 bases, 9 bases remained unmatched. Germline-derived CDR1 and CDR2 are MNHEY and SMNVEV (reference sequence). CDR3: CASSLRGGFITYEQYF. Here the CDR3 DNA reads TGTGCCAGCAGTTTACGCGGGGGATTTATTACCTACGAGCAGTACTTC.

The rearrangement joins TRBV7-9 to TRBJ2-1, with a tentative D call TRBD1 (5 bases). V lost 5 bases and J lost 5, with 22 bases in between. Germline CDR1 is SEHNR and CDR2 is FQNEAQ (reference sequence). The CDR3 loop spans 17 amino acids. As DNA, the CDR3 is TGTGCCAGCAGCCAACCCGTTGGGGCTAGTGGTAACAATGAGCAGTTCTTC. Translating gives CASSQPVGASGNNEQFF.

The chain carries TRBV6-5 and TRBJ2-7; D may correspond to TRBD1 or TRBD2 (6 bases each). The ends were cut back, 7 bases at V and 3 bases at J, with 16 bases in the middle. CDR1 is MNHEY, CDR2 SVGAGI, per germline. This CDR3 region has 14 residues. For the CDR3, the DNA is TGTGCCAGCATGTCGGGGGCCCCTCTCTACGAGCAGTACTTC. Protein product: CASMSGAPLYEQYF.

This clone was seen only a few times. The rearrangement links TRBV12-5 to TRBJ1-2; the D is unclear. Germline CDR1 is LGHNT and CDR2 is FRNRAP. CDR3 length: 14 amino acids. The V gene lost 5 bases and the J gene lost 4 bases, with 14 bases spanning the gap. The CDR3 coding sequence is TGTGCTAGTGGTCGAGGGAGTAGCAGCTATGGCTACACCTTC. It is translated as CASGRGSSSYGYTF.

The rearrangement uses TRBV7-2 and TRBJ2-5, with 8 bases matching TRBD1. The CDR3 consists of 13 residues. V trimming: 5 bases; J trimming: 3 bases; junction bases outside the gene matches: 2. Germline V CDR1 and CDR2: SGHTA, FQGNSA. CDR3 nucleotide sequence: TGTGCCAGCAGCGAGGACAGGGAAGAGACCCAGTACTTC. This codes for CASSEDREETQYF.

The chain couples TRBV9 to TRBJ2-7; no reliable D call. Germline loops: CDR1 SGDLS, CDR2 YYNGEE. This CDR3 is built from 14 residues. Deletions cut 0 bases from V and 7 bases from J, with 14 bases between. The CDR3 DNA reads TGTGCCAGCAGCGTAGATGTGACCTCTTTAGAGCAGTACTTC. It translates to CASSVDVTSLEQYF.

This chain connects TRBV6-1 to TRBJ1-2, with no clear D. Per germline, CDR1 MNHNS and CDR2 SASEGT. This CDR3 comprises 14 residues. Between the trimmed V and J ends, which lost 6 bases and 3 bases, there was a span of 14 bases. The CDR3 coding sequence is TGTGCCAGCAGGATGGAGGTGAGGGACTATGGCTACACCTTC. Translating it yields CASRMEVRDYGYTF.